The 25 T cell receptor beta chains in this list originate from one sample, sequenced in a study of blood T cell repertoires in COVID-19. Profiled with immunoSEQ multiplex PCR; TCRdb holds only in-frame clones, not every one. This sample has roughly 73,000 clones, with about 86% found just once. The specimen sequenced was peripheral blood. These receptor sequences come from a man between 65 and 85 years old with active COVID-19.

This sequence joins TRBV5-1 and TRBJ1-3; D uncertain. The CDR3 totals 16 residues. The V gene lost 4 bases and the J gene lost 0 bases, with 14 bases spanning the gap. In germline, CDR1 is SGHRS, CDR2 YFSETQ. CDR3 sequence (DNA): TGCGCCAGCAGCACCGGAGGGCCGACCTCTGGAAACACCATATATTTT. Translating gives CASSTGGPTSGNTIYF.

The J gene is TRBJ2-7, the V gene TRBV27, with 10 positions matching TRBD1. Per germline, CDR1 MNHEY and CDR2 SMNVEV (reference sequence). CDR3 length equals 15 residues. The V and J ends lost 7 bases and 1 base, in that order; junction bases with no gene match: 7. Here the CDR3 DNA reads TGTGCCAGCACCGGACCGGGACAGGGGTCCTACGAGCAGTACTTC. This sequence encodes CASTGPGQGSYEQYF.

The CDR3 DNA reads TGCGCCAGCAACCCTGGGACAGGCTACGAGCAGTACTTC. This translates into CASNPGTGYEQYF. V usage is TRBV5-1 and J usage is TRBJ2-7, with TRBD1 matching 8 bases. The CDR3 spans 13 residues. V was pared by 6 bases and J by 3 bases, with 5 bases of the junction left unmatched. CDR1 is SGHRS and CDR2 is YFSETQ in the germline V gene. Filled out from reference TRBV5-1 and TRBJ2-7, the complete variable domain reads KAGVTQTPRYLIKTRGQQVTLSCSPISGHRSVSWYQQTPGQGLQFLFEYFSETQRNKGNFPGRFSGRQFSNSRSEMNVSTLELGDSALYLCASNPGTGYEQYFGPGTRLTVT.

The V and J genes are TRBV19 and TRBJ2-7, with D possibly TRBD2 on 5 matching bases. Germline V lookup: CDR1 LNHDA, CDR2 SQIVND (reference sequence). Trimming shortened V by 4 bases and J by 6 bases, and 13 bases separated the two germline ends. This CDR3 is 13 amino acids long. CDR3: CASSTAGVGEQYF. The CDR3 coding sequence is TGTGCCAGTAGTACGGCCGGGGTTGGCGAGCAGTACTTC.

This clone was counted a single time. This chain connects TRBV21-1 to TRBJ1-2; no check of the table's D call, TRBD1, against the DNA was made. TRBV21-1 is listed as a pseudogene. The CDR3 has 14 residues. CDR3 region: CASPDRGRHYGYTF. The CDR3 DNA reads as TGTGCCAGCCCCGACAGGGGGCGGCACTATGGCTACACCTTC.

The chain employs TRBV7-8 and TRBJ2-3; unclear D gene. The CDR3 spans 18 residues. CDR1 is SGHVS, CDR2 FQNEAQ, per germline. Trimming took off 5 bases at V and 2 bases at J, with 23 bases between the two ends. The CDR3 sequence is CASSAESVWRPYTDTQYF. Written as DNA, the CDR3 is TGTGCCAGCAGCGCCGAGAGTGTCTGGCGGCCGTACACAGATACGCAGTATTTT.

The chain uses TRBV18 and TRBJ2-7; 8 bases are a match to TRBD2. Per the germline V gene, CDR1 is KGHSH and CDR2 is LQKENI. CDR3 length: 16 amino acids. The ends lost 3 bases at V and 3 bases at J; junction bases unmatched: 10. The CDR3 spells CASSPGTGGTGYEQYF. The DNA of the CDR3 is TGTGCCAGCTCACCTGGGACGGGAGGGACGGGCTACGAGCAGTACTTC. Variable domain in full (rest from reference TRBV18 and TRBJ2-7): NAGVMQNPRHLVRRRGQEARLRCSPMKGHSHVYWYRQLPEEGLKFMVYLQKENIIDESGMPKERFSAEFPKEGPSILRIQQVVRGDSAAYFCASSPGTGGTGYEQYFGPGTRLTVT.

J is TRBJ2-5 and V is TRBV10-3; tentatively, D is TRBD1 (5 bases). This CDR3 region has 15 residues. Trimming stripped 2 bases from V and 4 bases from J, with 14 bases between. Germline loops: CDR1 ENHRY, CDR2 SYGVKD. In DNA, the CDR3 is TGTGCCATCAGTGAGGGGTGGGGCACCACAGAGACCCAGTACTTC. Encoded protein: CAISEGWGTTETQYF.

The chain couples TRBV9 to TRBJ2-1; D might be TRBD2 (6 bases). Germline V lookup: CDR1 SGDLS, CDR2 YYNGEE. Trimming took 4 bases from V and 7 from J, leaving 24 bases between them. CDR3 length equals 17 residues. The CDR3 DNA follows: TGTGCCAGCAGCCCGACCGCCGCCGGAGGGTCGTGGAATGAGCAGTTCTTC. Encoded protein: CASSPTAAGGSWNEQFF.

The rearrangement links TRBV30 to TRBJ1-2; a possible D gene is TRBD1 (6 bases). The V end lost 1 base, the J end lost 8 bases, and 17 bases lay between the germline ends. This CDR3 has 14 amino acids. In germline, CDR1 is GTSNPN, CDR2 SVGIG (reference sequence). CDR3 bases: TGTGCCTGGAGTGCCCCCTGGGGGGGCCGGGGCTACACCTTC. This sequence encodes CAWSAPWGGRGYTF.

The chain recombines TRBV29-1 with TRBJ1-1, with 10 bases that match TRBD1. The CDR3 loop spans 15 amino acids. The germline gives CDR1 SQVTM, CDR2 ANQGSEA. V trimming: 7 bases; J trimming: 0 bases; junction bases outside the gene matches: 8. CDR3 DNA sequence: TGCAGCGCCCCGGGACAGGGGAGGATGAACACTGAAGCTTTCTTT. Its translation is CSAPGQGRMNTEAFF.

The chain links TRBV5-5 to TRBJ1-1, with 7 positions matching TRBD1. From germline, CDR1 is SGHKS and CDR2 YYEKEE (reference sequence). The V segment lost 0 bases and the J segment 4 bases; nucleotides outside the gene matches: 9. This CDR3 region has 16 residues. The CDR3 DNA sequence: TGTGCCAGCAGCTTGGCAGGACAGGTCGTGCGCACTGAAGCTTTCTTT. Protein: CASSLAGQVVRTEAFF.

The chain couples TRBV19 to TRBJ1-4; 11 bases are shared with TRBD1. The CDR3 has 15 amino acids. The germline V gene encodes CDR1 LNHDA and CDR2 SQIVND (reference sequence). J gave up 10 bases and V 5 bases, and 9 bases lay outside the gene matches. The chain's CDR3 is CASSPGQGALVKLFF. CDR3 bases: TGTGCCAGTAGTCCCGGACAGGGGGCGTTGGTAAAACTGTTTTTT.

This clone was seen a single time. The J gene is TRBJ2-7, the V gene TRBV5-6, with D tentatively TRBD2 (5 bases). V was trimmed by 4 bases and J by 0 bases, leaving 17 bases between them. The CDR3 contains 16 residues. Germline V CDR1 and CDR2: SGHDT, YYEEEE. CDR3 region: CASSKIAQRGSYEQYF. Written as DNA, the CDR3 is TGTGCCAGCAGCAAGATAGCGCAAAGAGGCTCCTACGAGCAGTACTTC.

The chain couples TRBV7-9 to TRBJ2-7, with D possibly being TRBD1 (6 bases). CDR3 length: 15 residues. The V gene's germline CDR1 is SEHNR and CDR2 FQNEAQ (reference sequence). With 1 base removed from V and 0 bases from J, the gap between germline ends came to 10 bases. The CDR3 sequence is CASSLGQGSSYEQYF. In nucleotides, the CDR3 is TGTGCCAGCAGCTTAGGTCAGGGGAGCTCCTACGAGCAGTACTTC.

This chain connects TRBV28 to TRBJ1-1, with D perhaps matching TRBD1 (5 bases). Germline CDR1 MDHEN, CDR2 SYDVKM. The CDR3 runs to 13 residues. Trimming left V 5 bases short and J 7 bases short, with 14 bases between. Here the CDR3 reads CASSPPLQGEAFF. CDR3 in DNA: TGTGCCAGCAGTCCTCCCCTCCAGGGTGAAGCTTTCTTT. The whole variable domain, filled in from reference TRBV28 and TRBJ1-1, reads DVKVTQSSRYLVKRTGEKVFLECVQDMDHENMFWYRQDPGLGLRLIYFSYDVKMKEKGDIPEGYSVSREKKERFSLILESASTNQTSMYLCASSPPLQGEAFFGQGTRLTVV.

The V call is TRBV19, the J call TRBJ2-1; 11 bases align to TRBD1. The V segment lost 7 bases and the J segment 2 bases; nucleotides outside the gene matches: 4. Looked up from germline, CDR1 is LNHDA and CDR2 is SQIVND (reference sequence). This CDR3 is 15 amino acids long. CDR3 sequence (DNA): TGTGCCAGTACCCCGGGACAGGGGGCCTACAATGAGCAGTTCTTC. This encodes CASTPGQGAYNEQFF.

J is TRBJ2-7 and V is TRBV7-2; D is undetermined. Trimming took 1 base from V and 4 from J, leaving 11 bases between them. In germline, CDR1 is SGHTA, CDR2 FQGNSA. The CDR3 spans 14 residues. This chain's CDR3 is CASSLDPGAYEQYF. The DNA for the CDR3 is TGTGCCAGCAGCTTAGATCCGGGTGCGTACGAGCAGTACTTC.

This sequence joins TRBV6-5 and TRBJ2-2, with 9 nucleotides matching TRBD2. The CDR3 consists of 16 residues. Germline V lookup: CDR1 MNHEY, CDR2 SVGAGI. The V gene end was trimmed by 1 base and the J gene end by 6 bases; junction bases not matched to a gene: 6. CDR3 coding DNA: TGTGCCAGCAGTTACTTGGCGGGGGGGGCCCCCGGGGAGCTGTTTTTT. Protein product: CASSYLAGGAPGELFF.

The rearrangement uses TRBV6-4 and TRBJ2-5, with 9 bases identical to TRBD1. The CDR3 runs to 20 residues. From germline, CDR1 is MRHNA and CDR2 SNTAGT. V was pared by 2 bases and J by 0 bases, with 16 bases of the junction left unmatched. The CDR3 reads CASSDDPGTGCPQYQETQYF. The CDR3 DNA reads TGTGCCAGCAGTGACGATCCCGGGACAGGGTGTCCCCAGTACCAAGAGACCCAGTACTTC.

The chain recombines TRBV9 with TRBJ2-1; D is uncertain. This CDR3 has 14 amino acids. V lost 0 bases and J lost 6, with 10 bases in between. Germline V gene lookup returns CDR1 SGDLS and CDR2 YYNGEE. The CDR3 coding sequence is TGTGCCAGCAGCGTAGTACCAACAGCCAATGAGCAGTTCTTC. It translates to CASSVVPTANEQFF.

This chain links TRBV10-3 with TRBJ2-7; TRBD1 matches 11 bases. This CDR3 region has 17 residues. In germline, CDR1 is ENHRY, CDR2 SYGVKD. The trim removed 6 bases at V and 4 bases at J, leaving 14 bases unmatched. The CDR3 spells CAIRGSGTGGKNYEQYF. The CDR3 nucleotides read TGTGCCATCAGGGGAAGCGGGACAGGGGGGAAGAATTACGAGCAGTACTTC.

Written as DNA, the CDR3 is TGTGCCAGTAGTATATCCGGGACAGGGGGCCCGTCGGACACCTTC. It encodes CASSISGTGGPSDTF. The rearrangement links TRBV19 to TRBJ1-2; 12 bases are shared with TRBD1. Germline values: CDR1 LNHDA, CDR2 SQIVND (reference sequence). The length of the CDR3 is 15 residues. With 2 bases clipped from V and 12 bases from J, the junction kept 10 bases outside the gene matches.

The chain has TRBV3-1 (or the pseudogene TRBV3-2) and TRBJ2-7; TRBD2 matches 7 bases. CDR1 LGHDT and CDR2 YNNKEL come from the germline V gene (reference sequence). V was clipped by 8 bases and J by 4 bases; unmatched bases: 11. CDR3 length equals 14 residues. CDR3 residues: CASGRASGPYEQYF. CDR3 DNA sequence: TGTGCCAGCGGCAGGGCTAGCGGCCCGTACGAGCAGTACTTC.

The chain joins TRBV28 to TRBJ2-6; 8 bases are shared with TRBD1. This CDR3 region has 15 residues. The V gene end was trimmed by 6 bases and the J gene end by 3 bases; junction bases not matched to a gene: 4. CDR1 MDHEN and CDR2 SYDVKM come from the germline V gene. The CDR3 DNA reads TGTGCCAGCAGCCCACAGGGGGGTGGGGCCAACGTCCTGACTTTC. It yields the protein CASSPQGGGANVLTF. The variable domain in full, with the rest retrieved from reference TRBV28 and TRBJ2-6, is DVKVTQSSRYLVKRTGEKVFLECVQDMDHENMFWYRQDPGLGLRLIYFSYDVKMKEKGDIPEGYSVSREKKERFSLILESASTNQTSMYLCASSPQGGGANVLTFGAGSRLTVL.